This TCR beta chain was sequenced during a study of shared clonotypes between healthy human individuals. Study information: Aged 18 to 49, the donors were a couple of women and a few men. Broader study findings: Approximately 4.6% of naive CD4 clonotypes were common to a few donors. Naive subsets usually exceeded memory subsets in estimated richness.

The germline CDR1 and CDR2 sequences are SNHLY and FYNNEI. The CDR3 has 14 residues. The V and J ends lost 6 bases and 6 bases respectively, with 16 bases between them. In the original analysis: ImmunoSEQ only sent back junction sequences with no quality scores, so filtering was done differently. Profiled with immunoSEQ multiplex PCR; TCRdb holds only in-frame clones, not every one. V, J and clone size were drawn from that table, and D and trimming were deduced from the DNA. The profile shows over a million clones, 75% to 85% of them singletons. This clone occurred once. Its cognate antigen is unknown.

This receptor was obtained from a man aged 18 to 30 in good health. Some clones in this sample may be carry-over from other donors' samples. Sequencing input: memory CD4+ T cells from PBMCs. The subset here: CD45RA-negative fraction. The genes are TRBV2 and TRBJ2-3; a possible D gene is TRBD2 (6 bases). CDR3 bases: TGTGCCAGCAGGAGCCGGGAGAGTTATGATACGCAGTATTTT. Translating gives CASRSRESYDTQYF.